Ten or more counts support the clone carrying this T cell receptor (beta chain). Unmatched junction bases numbered 9, after V lost 9 bases and J lost 3 bases. Germline V gives CDR1 SGHAT, CDR2 FQNNGV. The CDR3 is made up of 14 amino acids. The source of the sample is a study of T-cell reconstitution after alpha-beta-depleted transplantation in children. The library targeted TCRbeta and was prepared with unique molecular identifiers. TCRdb re-called the PCR reads with MiXCR, one entry per CDR3 protein. The sample holds about 400,000 distinct CDR3 sequences, roughly 16% seen once. The TCR originated in a boy under three years old who had a stem cell transplant for Wiskott-Aldrich syndrome, so the T cells may come from the graft donor. This material consisted of PBMCs, mostly from graft donor cells, taken 360 days after TCRalphabeta/CD19-depleted stem cell transplant. The J gene is TRBJ2-7, the V gene TRBV11-2, with 9 nucleotides matching TRBD2. The CDR3 region has the DNA TGTGCCAGTGCCCCCTCTAGCGGGGTCTACGAGCAGTACTTC. Amino acid sequence: CASAPSSGVYEQYF. Full variable domain (rest looked up from reference TRBV11-2 and TRBJ2-7): EAGVAQSPRYKIIEKRQSVAFWCNPISGHATLYWYQQILGQGPKLLIQFQNNGVVDDSQLPKDRFSAERLKGVDSTLKIQPAKLEDSAVYLCASAPSSGVYEQYFGPGTRLTVT.